This T cell receptor (beta chain) was recovered during a study of STAT3 mutations in large granular lymphocyte leukemia. Study-wide points: Every T-LGLL patient had at least one immunodominant TCRbeta clonotype.

This clone was seen only a few times. Its antigen is not identified. CDR1 GTSNPN and CDR2 SVGIG come from the germline V gene (reference sequence). The V end lost 4 bases, the J end lost 4 bases, and 16 bases lay between the germline ends. The CDR3 length is 14 residues. The data were produced by immunoSEQ multiplex PCR, yet TCRdb's version contains in-frame clones alone and is incomplete. Here the sample spans roughly 1,100 clones, about 33% being singletons. This sequence originates from a human donor with T large granular lymphocyte leukemia. Some clones in this sample may be carry-over from other donors' samples. This sequence joins TRBV30 and TRBJ1-1; D is perhaps TRBD1 (6 bases). Material: PBMCs. CDR3 region: CAWNGGARGTEAFF. The CDR3, as DNA: TGTGCCTGGAATGGGGGCGCGCGGGGCACTGAAGCTTTCTTT.